A single sample gave rise to the 21 T cell receptor beta chains below, sequenced in a study of shared clonotypes between healthy human individuals. Libraries were prepared by immunoSEQ multiplex PCR; TCRdb keeps only in-frame clonotypes and omits some of them. The sample records millions of clones, roughly 95% being singletons. The sample comprised naive CD4+ T cells sorted from blood. Subset of the sample: CD45RA+ positively selected. These receptors all stem from a man aged 18 to 30 in good health.

The rearrangement joins TRBV18 to TRBJ1-1; D uncertain. Germline CDR1 KGHSH, CDR2 LQKENI. The CDR3 has 15 amino acids. The ends were cut back, 3 bases at V and 0 bases at J, with 11 bases in the middle. CDR3 DNA sequence: TGTGCCAGCTCACCTGTGGTAGGCATGAACACTGAAGCTTTCTTT. Its protein is CASSPVVGMNTEAFF.

V is TRBV11-1 and J is TRBJ2-7; tentative D call: TRBD1 (5 bases). Germline loops: CDR1 SGHAT, CDR2 FQDESV (reference sequence). The CDR3 is 13 residues long. V was cut by 6 bases and J by 2 bases, with 11 bases left in between. CDR3 sequence reads: CASSTDSTYEQYF. CDR3 DNA: TGTGCCAGCAGTACCGACAGTACCTACGAGCAGTACTTC.

In DNA form, the CDR3 reads TGTGCCATCAGCAAAACCGGGGTCTACGAGCAGTACTTC. It translates to CAISKTGVYEQYF. The rearrangement links TRBV10-3 to TRBJ2-7; tentative D call: TRBD2 (5 bases). The CDR3 is 13 amino acids. Germline lookup yields CDR1 ENHRY and CDR2 SYGVKD. The V end lost 6 bases, the J end lost 3 bases, and 12 bases lay between the germline ends.

In this sample, this clone turned up once. The genes are TRBV25-1 and TRBJ1-2; D call uncertain. Trimming stripped 1 base from V and 8 bases from J, with 20 bases between. This CDR3 has 16 amino acids. CDR1 and CDR2 from the germline V gene are MGHDK and SYGVNS. CDR3 region: CASSEFPSREGEGYTF. CDR3 DNA sequence: TGTGCCAGCAGTGAATTCCCTTCCCGAGAGGGTGAGGGCTACACCTTC.

The rearrangement joins TRBV7-2 to TRBJ2-3; 9 bases agree with TRBD2. The trim removed 1 base at V and 0 bases at J, leaving 11 bases unmatched. The CDR3 spans 19 residues. CDR1 SGHTA and CDR2 FQGNSA come from the germline V gene. CDR3 amino acids: CASSLVFRGGGLSTDTQYF. As DNA, the CDR3 is TGTGCCAGCAGCTTAGTCTTCCGCGGGGGGGGTTTAAGCACAGATACGCAGTATTTT. The whole variable domain, remainder taken from reference TRBV7-2 and TRBJ2-3, is GAGVSQSPSNKVTEKGKDVELRCDPISGHTALYWYRQSLGQGLEFLIYFQGNSAPDKSGLPSDRFSAERTGGSVSTLTIQRTQQEDSAVYLCASSLVFRGGGLSTDTQYFGPGTRLTVL.

V and J are TRBV7-2 and TRBJ2-5; D uncertain. V lost 4 bases and J lost 5, with 11 bases in between. The CDR3 contains 13 residues. Germline lookup yields CDR1 SGHTA and CDR2 FQGNSA. CDR3 amino acids: CASSSQRLETQYF. DNA for the CDR3: TGTGCCAGCAGCTCACAGAGGCTGGAGACCCAGTACTTC.

Regarding this clone: Other DNA sequences in this sample translate to the same CDR3. This chain uses TRBV18 with TRBJ2-3; D is unclear. Germline lookup yields CDR1 KGHSH and CDR2 LQKENI. This CDR3 contains 12 residues. Trimming stripped 3 bases from V and 4 bases from J, with 5 bases between. Written as DNA, the CDR3 is TGTGCCAGCTCACCGGTTTCAGATACGCAGTATTTT. Encoded protein: CASSPVSDTQYF.

The chain couples TRBV4-2 to TRBJ2-5; weak D call: TRBD2 (5 bases). CDR1 is LGHNA and CDR2 is YNFKEQ in the germline V gene. The length of the CDR3 is 14 residues. Trimming shortened V by 0 bases and J by 5 bases, and 10 bases separated the two germline ends. This CDR3 reads CASSQDRGSETQYF. In DNA form, the CDR3 reads TGTGCCAGCAGCCAAGATCGGGGTAGCGAGACCCAGTACTTC.

The rearrangement joins TRBV5-1 to TRBJ1-3; the D is unclear. The V end lost 2 bases, the J end lost 0 bases, and 6 bases lay between the germline ends. Looked up from germline, CDR1 is SGHRS and CDR2 is YFSETQ. There are 14 residues in the CDR3. The CDR3 DNA follows: TGCGCCAGCAGCTTCGACCACTCTGGAAACACCATATATTTT. This translates into CASSFDHSGNTIYF.

The chain combines TRBV10-3 with TRBJ2-1, with 14 nucleotides matching TRBD2. This CDR3 has 20 residues. Germline V gives CDR1 ENHRY, CDR2 SYGVKD. The V segment lost 0 bases and the J segment 0 bases; nucleotides outside the gene matches: 7. The CDR3 region has the DNA TGTGCCATCAGTGAGTCAGGGACTAGCGGGGGCCTCAGCTCCTACAATGAGCAGTTCTTC. Translating it yields CAISESGTSGGLSSYNEQFF.

The chain couples TRBV12-5 to TRBJ2-3, with D possibly being TRBD1 (9 bases). V lost 0 bases to trimming and J lost 3 bases, with 28 bases between them. This CDR3 spans 21 amino acids. Per germline, CDR1 LGHNT and CDR2 FRNRAP. The CDR3 sequence: CASGLVLWTGDRLAKTDTQYF. For the CDR3, the DNA is TGTGCTAGTGGTTTGGTACTGTGGACAGGGGACCGACTAGCGAAGACAGATACGCAGTATTTT.

With respect to this clone: The sample holds other DNA sequences that translate to the same CDR3. This rearrangement joins TRBV7-9 to TRBJ2-7; D gene ambiguous. CDR1 is SEHNR, CDR2 FQNEAQ, per germline (reference sequence). This CDR3 comprises 13 residues. V lost 0 bases and J 7 bases, leaving 10 bases between the germline ends. The DNA of the CDR3 is TGTGCCAGCAGCTTAGCTAACCCCTCGGAGCAGTACTTC. Translating it yields CASSLANPSEQYF.

The genes are TRBV5-6 and TRBJ2-2; D is uncertain. Trimming pared 1 base from V and 6 bases from J, leaving 7 bases between. The germline V gene has CDR1 SGHDT and CDR2 YYEEEE. The CDR3 spans 13 residues. CDR3 DNA: TGTGCCAGCAGCTTGCCAAATGCCGGGGAGCTGTTTTTT. This sequence encodes CASSLPNAGELFF.

This rearrangement joins TRBV5-1 to TRBJ1-1, with TRBD1 matching over 9 bases. Germline lookup yields CDR1 SGHRS and CDR2 YFSETQ. Trimming cost V 3 bases and J 4 bases; bases outside gene matches: 7. CDR3 size: 15 residues. The CDR3, as DNA: TGCGCCAGCAGCTCCGGGACAGGGAAGAGCACTGAAGCTTTCTTT. Translated: CASSSGTGKSTEAFF.

The V gene is TRBV2, the J gene TRBJ2-2; D unclear. In germline, CDR1 is SNHLY, CDR2 FYNNEI. The CDR3 has 15 amino acids. Trimming pared 1 base from V and 7 bases from J, leaving 13 bases between. The CDR3 nucleotides are TGTGCCAGCAGTGAAGTTGGTCTCATTTACGGGGAGCTGTTTTTT. Translating gives CASSEVGLIYGELFF.

The rearrangement links TRBV30 to TRBJ1-2; D is unresolved. Looked up from germline, CDR1 is GTSNPN and CDR2 is SVGIG (reference sequence). This CDR3 spans 13 amino acids. Trimming cost V 0 bases and J 6 bases, with 11 bases left between them. This chain's CDR3 is CAWSVLGGDGYTF. For the CDR3, the DNA is TGTGCCTGGAGTGTATTGGGCGGTGATGGCTACACCTTC.

This chain links TRBV29-1 with TRBJ2-6; D gene ambiguous. This CDR3 is built from 14 residues. V lost 3 bases to trimming and J lost 3 bases, with 9 bases between them. The germline CDR1 and CDR2 sequences are SQVTM and ANQGSEA. The DNA of the CDR3 is TGCAGCGTTGATGGCGAACTTGGGGCCAACGTCCTGACTTTC. The encoded protein is CSVDGELGANVLTF.

The chain uses TRBV18 and TRBJ2-1; 13 positions match TRBD2. V dropped 4 bases and J dropped 0; count of bases not matched to a gene: 3. Germline V gene data show CDR1 as KGHSH and CDR2 as LQKENI. The CDR3 sequence is 17 residues long. The CDR3 bases are TGTGCCAGCTCACGGGGACTAGCGGGGAGCTCCTACAATGAGCAGTTCTTC. Its protein is CASSRGLAGSSYNEQFF.

The chain recombines TRBV9 with TRBJ1-2; no definite D call. From germline, CDR1 is SGDLS and CDR2 YYNGEE. The length of the CDR3 is 15 residues. V gave up 4 bases and J gave up 1 base, with 14 bases separating them. The CDR3 bases are TGTGCCAGCAGCTCTCAGAACTTGGGTAACTATGGCTACACCTTC. Its translation: CASSSQNLGNYGYTF.

The V gene is TRBV28, the J gene TRBJ2-2, with D perhaps matching TRBD1 (6 bases). Germline CDR1 reads MDHEN; CDR2 reads SYDVKM. The CDR3 has 14 amino acids. Trimming pared 2 bases from V and 6 bases from J, leaving 10 bases between. CDR3 bases: TGTGCCAGCAGTTTAGAACAGGGTGCCGGGGAGCTGTTTTTT. It codes for CASSLEQGAGELFF.

The gene calls are TRBV30 and TRBJ2-7, with TRBD2 identical over 7 bases. After removal of 4 bases from V and 2 bases from J, the junction contained 5 bases not matched to a gene. From germline, CDR1 is GTSNPN and CDR2 SVGIG (reference sequence). The CDR3 covers 13 residues. The CDR3 DNA is TGTGCCTGGAAGGGAGGGGATGCCTACGAGCAGTACTTC. Amino acids: CAWKGGDAYEQYF.